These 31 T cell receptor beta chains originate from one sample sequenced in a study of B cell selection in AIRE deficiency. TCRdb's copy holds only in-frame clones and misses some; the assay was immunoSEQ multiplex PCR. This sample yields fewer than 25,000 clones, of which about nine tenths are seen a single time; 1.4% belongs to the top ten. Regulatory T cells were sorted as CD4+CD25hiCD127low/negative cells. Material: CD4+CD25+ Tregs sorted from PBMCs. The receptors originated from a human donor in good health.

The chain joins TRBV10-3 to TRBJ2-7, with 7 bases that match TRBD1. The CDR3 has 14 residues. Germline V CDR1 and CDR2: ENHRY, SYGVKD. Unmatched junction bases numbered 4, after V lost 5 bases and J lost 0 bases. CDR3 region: CAISYGTVSYEQYF. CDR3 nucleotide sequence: TGTGCCATCAGTTATGGGACAGTCTCCTACGAGCAGTACTTC.

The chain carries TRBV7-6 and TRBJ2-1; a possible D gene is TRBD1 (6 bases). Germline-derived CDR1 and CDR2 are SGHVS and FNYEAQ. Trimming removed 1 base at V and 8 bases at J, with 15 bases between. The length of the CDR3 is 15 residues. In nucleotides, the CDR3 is TGTGCCAGCAGCTTAGGGCCCACAGGGATGGATGAGCAGTTCTTC. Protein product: CASSLGPTGMDEQFF.

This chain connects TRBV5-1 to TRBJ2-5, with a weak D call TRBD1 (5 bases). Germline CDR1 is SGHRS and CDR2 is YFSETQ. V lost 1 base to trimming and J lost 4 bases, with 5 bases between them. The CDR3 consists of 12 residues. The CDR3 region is CASSLQGETQYF. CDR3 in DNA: TGCGCCAGCAGCTTGCAGGGAGAGACCCAGTACTTC.

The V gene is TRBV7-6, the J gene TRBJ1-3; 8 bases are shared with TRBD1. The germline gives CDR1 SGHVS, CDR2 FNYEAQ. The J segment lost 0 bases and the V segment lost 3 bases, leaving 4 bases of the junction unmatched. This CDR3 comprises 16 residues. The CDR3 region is CASSLDRASSGNTIYF. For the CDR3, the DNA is TGTGCCAGCAGCTTGGACAGGGCCAGCTCTGGAAACACCATATATTTT.

Here the CDR3 reads CASSGQIYKGSTDTQYF. The CDR3 coding sequence is TGTGCCAGCAGTGGTCAAATCTACAAGGGCAGCACAGATACGCAGTATTTT. V gene TRBV6-1 combines with J gene TRBJ2-3; D remains ambiguous. Germline values: CDR1 MNHNS, CDR2 SASEGT. V lost 4 bases and J lost 0, with 17 bases in between. This CDR3 is 17 amino acids long.

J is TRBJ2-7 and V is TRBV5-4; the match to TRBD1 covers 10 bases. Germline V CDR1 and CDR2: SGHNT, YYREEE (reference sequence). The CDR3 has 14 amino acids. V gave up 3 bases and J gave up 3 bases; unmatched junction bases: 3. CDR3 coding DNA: TGTGCCAGCAGCTCGACAGGGGGCTTCTACGAGCAGTACTTC. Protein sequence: CASSSTGGFYEQYF.

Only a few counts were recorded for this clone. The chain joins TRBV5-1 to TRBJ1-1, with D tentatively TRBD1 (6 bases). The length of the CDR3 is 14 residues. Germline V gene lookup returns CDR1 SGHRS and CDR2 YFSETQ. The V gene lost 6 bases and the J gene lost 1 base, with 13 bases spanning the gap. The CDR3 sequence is CASKTGAPNTEAFF. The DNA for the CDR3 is TGCGCCAGCAAGACGGGGGCCCCGAACACTGAAGCTTTCTTT.

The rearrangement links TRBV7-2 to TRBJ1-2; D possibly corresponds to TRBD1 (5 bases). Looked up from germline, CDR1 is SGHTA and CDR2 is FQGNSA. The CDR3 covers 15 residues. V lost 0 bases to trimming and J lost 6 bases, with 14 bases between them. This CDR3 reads CASSLAQGHVDGYTF. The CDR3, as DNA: TGTGCCAGCAGCTTAGCTCAGGGCCATGTGGATGGCTACACCTTC. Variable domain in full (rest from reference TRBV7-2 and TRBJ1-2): GAGVSQSPSNKVTEKGKDVELRCDPISGHTALYWYRQSLGQGLEFLIYFQGNSAPDKSGLPSDRFSAERTGGSVSTLTIQRTQQEDSAVYLCASSLAQGHVDGYTFGSGTRLTVV.

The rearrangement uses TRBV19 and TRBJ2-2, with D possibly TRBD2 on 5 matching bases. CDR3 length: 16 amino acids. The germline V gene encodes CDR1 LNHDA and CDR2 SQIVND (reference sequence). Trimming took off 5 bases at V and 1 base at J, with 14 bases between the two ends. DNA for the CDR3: TGTGCCAGTAGTCTGGAGGCTAGCTGGAACACCGGGGAGCTGTTTTTT. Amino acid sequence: CASSLEASWNTGELFF.

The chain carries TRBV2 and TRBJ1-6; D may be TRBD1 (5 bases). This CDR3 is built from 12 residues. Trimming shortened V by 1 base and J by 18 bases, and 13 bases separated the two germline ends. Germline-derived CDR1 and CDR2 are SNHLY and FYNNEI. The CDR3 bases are TGTGCCAGCAGTGAAGTTTATAGCGGGGGCCACTTT. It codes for CASSEVYSGGHF.

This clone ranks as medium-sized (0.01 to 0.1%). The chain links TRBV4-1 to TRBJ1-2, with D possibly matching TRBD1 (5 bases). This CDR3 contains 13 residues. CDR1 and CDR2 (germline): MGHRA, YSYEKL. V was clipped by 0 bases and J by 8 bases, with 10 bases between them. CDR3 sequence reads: CASSQDRGDGYTF. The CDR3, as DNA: TGCGCCAGCAGCCAAGATCGGGGGGACGGCTACACCTTC.

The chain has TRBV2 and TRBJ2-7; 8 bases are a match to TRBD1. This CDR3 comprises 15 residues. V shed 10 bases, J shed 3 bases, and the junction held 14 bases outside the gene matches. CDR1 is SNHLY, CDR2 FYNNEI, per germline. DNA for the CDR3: TGTGCCACGTCCGGTCAGGGGGCCTCCGACTACGAGCAGTACTTC. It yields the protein CATSGQGASDYEQYF.

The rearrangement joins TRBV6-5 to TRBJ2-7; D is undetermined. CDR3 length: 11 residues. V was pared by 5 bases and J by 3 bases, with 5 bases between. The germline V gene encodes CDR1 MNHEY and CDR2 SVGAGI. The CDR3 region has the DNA TGTGCCAGCAGTGCCCTCTACGAGCAGTACTTC. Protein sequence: CASSALYEQYF.

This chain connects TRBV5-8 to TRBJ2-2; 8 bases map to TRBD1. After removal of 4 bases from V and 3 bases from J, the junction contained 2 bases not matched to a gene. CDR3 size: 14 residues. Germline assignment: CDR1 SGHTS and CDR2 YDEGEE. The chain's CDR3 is CASSRDRYTGELFF. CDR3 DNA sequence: TGTGCCAGCAGCCGGGACAGGTACACCGGGGAGCTGTTTTTT.

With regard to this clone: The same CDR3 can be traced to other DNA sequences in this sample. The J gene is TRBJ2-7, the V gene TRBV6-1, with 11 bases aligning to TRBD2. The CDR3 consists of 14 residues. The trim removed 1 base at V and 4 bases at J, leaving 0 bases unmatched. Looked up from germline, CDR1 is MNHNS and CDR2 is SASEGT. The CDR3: CASSEVAGGYEQYF. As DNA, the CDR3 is TGTGCCAGCAGTGAAGTAGCGGGAGGGTACGAGCAGTACTTC.

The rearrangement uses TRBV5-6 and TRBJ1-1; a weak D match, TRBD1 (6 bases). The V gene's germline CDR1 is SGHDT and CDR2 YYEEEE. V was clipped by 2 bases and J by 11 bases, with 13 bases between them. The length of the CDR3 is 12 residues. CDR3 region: CASSLAGEDAFF. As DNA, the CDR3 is TGTGCCAGCAGCTTAGCAGGGGAAGACGCTTTCTTT.

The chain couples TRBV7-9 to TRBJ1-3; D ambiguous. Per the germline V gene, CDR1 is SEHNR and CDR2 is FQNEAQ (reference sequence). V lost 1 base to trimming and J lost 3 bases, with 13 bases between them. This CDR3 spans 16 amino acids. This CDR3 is CASSLGQALFGNTIYF. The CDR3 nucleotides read TGTGCCAGCAGCTTAGGTCAGGCCCTCTTTGGAAACACCATATATTTT.

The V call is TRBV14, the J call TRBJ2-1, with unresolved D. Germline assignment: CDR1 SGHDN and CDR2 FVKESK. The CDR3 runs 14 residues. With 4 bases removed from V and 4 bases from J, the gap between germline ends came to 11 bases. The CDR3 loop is CASSPLRSYNEQFF. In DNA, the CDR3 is TGTGCCAGCAGCCCCCTGAGGTCTTACAATGAGCAGTTCTTC.

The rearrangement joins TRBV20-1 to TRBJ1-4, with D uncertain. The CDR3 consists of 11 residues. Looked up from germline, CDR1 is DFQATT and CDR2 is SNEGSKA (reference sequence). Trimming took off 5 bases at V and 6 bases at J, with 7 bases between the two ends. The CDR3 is CSASHDEKLFF. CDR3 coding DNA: TGCAGTGCTTCCCACGATGAAAAACTGTTTTTT.

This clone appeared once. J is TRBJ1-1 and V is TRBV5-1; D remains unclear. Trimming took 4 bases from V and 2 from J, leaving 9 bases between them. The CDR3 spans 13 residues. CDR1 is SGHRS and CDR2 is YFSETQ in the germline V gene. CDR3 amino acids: CASSIGPNTEAFF. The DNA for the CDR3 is TGCGCCAGCAGCATCGGACCCAACACTGAAGCTTTCTTT.

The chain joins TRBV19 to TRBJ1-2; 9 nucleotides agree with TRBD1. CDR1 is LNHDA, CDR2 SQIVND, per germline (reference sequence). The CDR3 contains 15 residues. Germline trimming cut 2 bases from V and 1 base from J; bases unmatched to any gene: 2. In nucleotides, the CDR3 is TGTGCCAGTAGTATACCGGGACAGGGTAACTATGGCTACACCTTC. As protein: CASSIPGQGNYGYTF.

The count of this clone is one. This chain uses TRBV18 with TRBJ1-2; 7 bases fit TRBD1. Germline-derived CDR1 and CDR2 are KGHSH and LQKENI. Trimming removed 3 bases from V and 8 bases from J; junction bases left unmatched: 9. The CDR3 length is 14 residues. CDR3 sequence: CASSPGTAFGGYTF. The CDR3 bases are TGTGCCAGCTCACCTGGGACAGCCTTCGGCGGCTACACCTTC.

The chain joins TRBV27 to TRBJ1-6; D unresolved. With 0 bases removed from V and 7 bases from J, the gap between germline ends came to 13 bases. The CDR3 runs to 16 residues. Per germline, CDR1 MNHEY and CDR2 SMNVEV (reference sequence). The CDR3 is CASSLSVRFRNSPLHF. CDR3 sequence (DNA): TGTGCCAGCAGTTTATCGGTCCGGTTTCGGAATTCACCCCTCCACTTT.

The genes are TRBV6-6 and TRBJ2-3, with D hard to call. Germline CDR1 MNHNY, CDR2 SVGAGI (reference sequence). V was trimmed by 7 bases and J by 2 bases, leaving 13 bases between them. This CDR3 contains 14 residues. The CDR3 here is CASTQDSSTDTQYF. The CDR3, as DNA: TGTGCCAGCACCCAAGACTCCTCCACAGATACGCAGTATTTT.

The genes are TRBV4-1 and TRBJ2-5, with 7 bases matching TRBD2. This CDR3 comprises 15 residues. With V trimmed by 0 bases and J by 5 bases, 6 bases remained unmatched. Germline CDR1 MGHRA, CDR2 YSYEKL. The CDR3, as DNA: TGCGCCAGCAGCCAAGATGCGGGGGTGGGGGAGACCCAGTACTTC. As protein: CASSQDAGVGETQYF.

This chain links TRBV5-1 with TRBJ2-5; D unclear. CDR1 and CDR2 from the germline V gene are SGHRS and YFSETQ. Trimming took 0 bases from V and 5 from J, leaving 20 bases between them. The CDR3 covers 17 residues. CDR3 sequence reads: CASSLARRVTTRETQYF. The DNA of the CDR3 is TGCGCCAGCAGCTTGGCCCGGCGCGTAACGACCCGGGAGACCCAGTACTTC.

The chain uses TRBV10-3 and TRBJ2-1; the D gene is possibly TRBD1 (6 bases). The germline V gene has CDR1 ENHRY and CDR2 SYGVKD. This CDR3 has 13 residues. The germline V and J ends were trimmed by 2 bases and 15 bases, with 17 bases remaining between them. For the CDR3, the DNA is TGTGCCATCAGTGAGGTCCTGAGGGGGACGGTGTTCTTC. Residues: CAISEVLRGTVFF.

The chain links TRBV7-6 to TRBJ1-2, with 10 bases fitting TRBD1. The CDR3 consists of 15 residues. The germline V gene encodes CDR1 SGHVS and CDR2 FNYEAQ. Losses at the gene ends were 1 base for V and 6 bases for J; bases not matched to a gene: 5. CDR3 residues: CASSLDDRGRNGYTF. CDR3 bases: TGTGCCAGCAGCTTAGATGACAGGGGGCGAAATGGCTACACCTTC.

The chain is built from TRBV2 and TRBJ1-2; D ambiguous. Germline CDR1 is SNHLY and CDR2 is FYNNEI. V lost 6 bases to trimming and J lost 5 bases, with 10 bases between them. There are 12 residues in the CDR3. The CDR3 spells CASSSDKYGYTF. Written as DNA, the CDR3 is TGTGCCAGCAGCTCAGACAAATATGGCTACACCTTC. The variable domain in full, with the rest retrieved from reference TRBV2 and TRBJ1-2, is EPEVTQTPSHQVTQMGQEVILRCVPISNHLYFYWYRQILGQKVEFLVSFYNNEISEKSEIFDDQFSVERPDGSNFTLKIRSTKLEDSAMYFCASSSDKYGYTFGSGTRLTVV.

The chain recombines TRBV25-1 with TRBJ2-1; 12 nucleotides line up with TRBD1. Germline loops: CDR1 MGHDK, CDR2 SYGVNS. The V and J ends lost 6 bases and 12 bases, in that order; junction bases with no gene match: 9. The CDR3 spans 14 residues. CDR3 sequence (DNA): TGTGCCAGCAGAGGGACAGGGGGCCGGGGATGGCAGTTCTTC. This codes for CASRGTGGRGWQFF.

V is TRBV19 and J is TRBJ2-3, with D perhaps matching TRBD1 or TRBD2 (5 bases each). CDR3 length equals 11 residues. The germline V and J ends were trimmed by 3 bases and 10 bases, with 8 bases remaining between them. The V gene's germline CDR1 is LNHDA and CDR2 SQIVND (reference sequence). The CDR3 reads CASSIRDAQYF. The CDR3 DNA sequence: TGTGCCAGTAGTATCCGGGACGCGCAGTATTTT.